This is a list of T cell receptor beta chains from one sample in a study of cytomegalovirus exposure and HLA in healthy donors. Only in-frame clones appear in the TCRdb table, and some are missing; sequencing was by immunoSEQ multiplex PCR. The data show 90,000 to 100,000 clones, approximately 83% seen once. The sequencing input was PBMCs. The receptors stem from a man aged 45-65 years in good health and CMV-seronegative. Each CDR3 is given with its conserved first and last residue.

TRBV4-2,TRBJ1-3,CASSQPQGEGNTIYF
TRBV12-2,TRBJ2-7,CASRLVWRRHYEQYF
TRBV5-5,TRBJ2-7,CASSLHFGSGRYEQYF
TRBV5-1,TRBJ2-2,CASSFLAGMNTGELFF
TRBV28,TRBJ1-1,CASSSTLGARGEAFF
TRBV6-5,TRBJ2-1,CASSATSAEYNEQFF
TRBV28,TRBJ1-1,CASSSGQGLNTEAFF
TRBV7-3,TRBJ2-3,CASSSGTSGYTDTQYF
TRBV19,TRBJ2-7,CATTSGRSPFDEQYF
TRBV10-3,TRBJ1-1,CAIRPGVEGNTEAFF
TRBV28,TRBJ2-1,CASSGYGAGAYNEQFF
TRBV19,TRBJ2-6,CASTAGSGANVLTF
TRBV19,TRBJ2-5,CASSRGEGAPPETQYF
TRBV7-3,TRBJ1-2,CASSLGSRDRPYYGYTF
TRBV28,TRBJ2-7,CASSDKWGTSVPYEQYF
TRBV27,TRBJ2-7,CASSLLGGEQYF
TRBV25-1,TRBJ2-7,CASSDPRTGLYEQYF
TRBV23-1,TRBJ1-1,CAGLPGQGLTRTEAFF
TRBV5-1,TRBJ1-1,CASSYWSLNTEAFF
TRBV6-6,TRBJ1-5,CASRTSQGSAQPQHF
TRBV2,TRBJ2-3,CASSLRDREADTQYF
TRBV6-6,TRBJ1-5,CASTTGQTYSNQPQHF
TRBV7-2,TRBJ2-5,CASSLDGLARETQYF
TRBV18,TRBJ2-5,CASSPFQDFQETQYF
TRBV9,TRBJ2-1,CASSVQGFTYNEQFF
TRBV2,TRBJ1-5,CASSLGQGNVFNQPQHF
TRBV27,TRBJ1-5,CASSRQVNQPQHF
TRBV10-3,TRBJ2-5,CAISEKREGMDETQYF
TRBV27,TRBJ2-2,CASSPRLAGVPGELFF
TRBV11-3,TRBJ2-1,CASSLDGGYNEQFF
TRBV27,TRBJ1-4,CASSLRRGGYEKLFF
TRBV7-8,TRBJ1-5,CASSQFQTGNYRGQQPQHF
TRBV6-6,TRBJ2-5,CASSPRGTQYF
TRBV4-2,TRBJ2-7,CASSPPGLAEVYEQYF
TRBV7-2,TRBJ2-7,CASSFRADEQYF
TRBV5-1,TRBJ1-1,CASKGQGTNTEAFF
TRBV5-4,TRBJ2-1,CASSLGTGGYNEQFF
TRBV4-2,TRBJ2-3,CASSQDSGTDTQYF
TRBV28,TRBJ2-7,CASSPAGGPLHEQYF
TRBV11-2,TRBJ2-7,CASSLRQGPLYEQYF